This TCR beta chain was identified during a study of blood T cells in healthy people across ages. Study outcomes and limitations: Long-lived donors exceeded aged donors in naive CD4+ cells and diversity. Unsorted PBMCs ruled out conclusive naive versus antigen-experienced comparison.

This clonotype came up a few times. Its antigen is still unknown. V was trimmed by 4 bases and J by 8 bases, leaving 12 bases between them. Germline-derived CDR1 and CDR2 are KGHDR and SFDVKD. The CDR3 runs to 13 residues. Combining a sample-barcoded 5' primer with a J-beta primer mix, a second PCR ran for roughly 7 to 12 cycles. Each sample provided no less than 3 million CDR3-containing paired-end reads. One entry per CDR3 protein, called by TCRdb with MiXCR from the 5' RACE reads. The repertoire includes about 590,000 distinct CDR3 sequences, about 30% of them detected once, and 15% to 18% sits in the top ten.

The V gene is TRBV24-1, the J gene TRBJ2-3; a weak D match, TRBD2 (6 bases). This receptor was taken from a woman over 75 in good health. Material for sequencing was blood. The CDR3 DNA sequence: TGTGCCACCAGTGAGCCGGGACTTCCTACGCAGTATTTT. Translation: CATSEPGLPTQYF.